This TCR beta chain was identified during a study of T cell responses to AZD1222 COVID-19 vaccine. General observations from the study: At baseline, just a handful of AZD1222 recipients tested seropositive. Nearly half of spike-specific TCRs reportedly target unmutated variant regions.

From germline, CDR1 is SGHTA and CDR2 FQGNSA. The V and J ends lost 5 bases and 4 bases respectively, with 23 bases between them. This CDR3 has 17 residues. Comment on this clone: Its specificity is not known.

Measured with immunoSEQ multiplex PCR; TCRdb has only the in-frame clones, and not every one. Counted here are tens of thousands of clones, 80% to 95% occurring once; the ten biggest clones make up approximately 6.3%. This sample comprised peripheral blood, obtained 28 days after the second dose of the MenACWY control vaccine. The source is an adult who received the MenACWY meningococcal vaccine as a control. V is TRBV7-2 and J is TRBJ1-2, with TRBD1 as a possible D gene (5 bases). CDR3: CASSQQAGTALTYGYTF. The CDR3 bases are TGTGCCAGCAGCCAACAGGCGGGAACGGCCCTAACCTATGGCTACACCTTC.